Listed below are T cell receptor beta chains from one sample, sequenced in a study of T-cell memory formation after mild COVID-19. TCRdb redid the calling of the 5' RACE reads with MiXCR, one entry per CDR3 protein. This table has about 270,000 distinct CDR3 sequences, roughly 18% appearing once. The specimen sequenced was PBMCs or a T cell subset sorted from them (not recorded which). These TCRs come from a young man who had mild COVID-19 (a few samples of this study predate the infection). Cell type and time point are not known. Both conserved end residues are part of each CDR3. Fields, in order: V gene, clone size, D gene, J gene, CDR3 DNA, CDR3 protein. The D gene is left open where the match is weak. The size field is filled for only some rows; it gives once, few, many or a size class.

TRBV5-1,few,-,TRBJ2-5,TGCGCCAGCAGCTTCGACAGGCTCCAAGAGACCCAGTACTTC,CASSFDRLQETQYF
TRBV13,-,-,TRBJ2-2,TGTGCCAGCAACACCGGACAGTCCACCGGGGAGCTGTTTTTT,CASNTGQSTGELFF
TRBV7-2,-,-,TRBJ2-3,TGTGCCAGCAGCTTAGTGGCGGGGTTTGCCGCAGATACGCAGTATTTT,CASSLVAGFAADTQYF
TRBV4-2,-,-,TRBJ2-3,TGTGCCAGCAGCCAAGATTTAGGGCGGGATAGACAGTATTTT,CASSQDLGRDRQYF
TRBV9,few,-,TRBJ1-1,TGTGCCAGCAGCCAACTCGAGCAGGGAGACACTGAAGCTTTCTTT,CASSQLEQGDTEAFF
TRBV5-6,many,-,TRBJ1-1,TGTGCCAGCAGCCCACGTTTTGCTATGGACACTGAAGCTTTCTTT,CASSPRFAMDTEAFF
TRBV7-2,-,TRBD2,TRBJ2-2,TGTGCCAGCAGCTTAGCTAGCGGGGGTTGGCACGGGGAGCTGTTTTTT,CASSLASGGWHGELFF
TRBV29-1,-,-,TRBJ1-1,TGCAGCGTTCCTAACTTGAACACTGAAGCTTTCTTT,CSVPNLNTEAFF
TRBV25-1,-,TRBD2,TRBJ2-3,TGTGCCAGCAGTGAAATGGAGACTAGCGGGGGGGCCTTAGATACGCAGTATTTT,CASSEMETSGGALDTQYF
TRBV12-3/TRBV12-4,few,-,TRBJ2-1,TGTGCCAGCAGTTTCGTACAGGGTTTCAATGAGCAGTTCTTC,CASSFVQGFNEQFF
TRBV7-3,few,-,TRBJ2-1,TGTGCCAGCAGCTTAGTCGGGGAATCCAGGGCCAATGAGCAGTTCTTC,CASSLVGESRANEQFF
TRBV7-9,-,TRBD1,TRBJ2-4,TGTGCCAGCAGTCCTACAGGGGGCCTCGGGAACATTCAGTACTTC,CASSPTGGLGNIQYF
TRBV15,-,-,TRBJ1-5,TGTGCCACCAGCAGAGATTACAGGGAAGAGCCCCAGCATTTT,CATSRDYREEPQHF
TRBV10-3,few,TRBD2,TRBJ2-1,TGTGCCATCAGTGAGAAGGGGACTAGCGGCTACAATGAGCAGTTCTTC,CAISEKGTSGYNEQFF
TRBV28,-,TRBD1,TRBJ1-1,TGTGCCAGCAGGCCAGGGGGGAACACTGAAGCTTTCTTT,CASRPGGNTEAFF
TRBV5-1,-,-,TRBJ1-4,TGCGCCAGCACCCCGGGACACATAAATGAAAAACTGTTTTTT,CASTPGHINEKLFF
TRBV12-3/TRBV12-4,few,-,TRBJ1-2,TGCGCCAGGCGGGCAAACTATGGCTACACCTTC,CARRANYGYTF
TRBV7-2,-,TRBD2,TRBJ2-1,TGTGCCAGCAGCCTAGCGGGGGGAAGAGAAGAGCAGTTCTTC,CASSLAGGREEQFF
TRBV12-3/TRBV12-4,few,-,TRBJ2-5,TGTGCCAGCAGTTTACATGGCGGGGCCCAAGAGACCCAGTACTTC,CASSLHGGAQETQYF
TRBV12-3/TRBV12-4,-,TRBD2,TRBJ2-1,TGTGCCAGCAATGGACTAGCGGGGGGGATCCACAATGAGCAGTTCTTC,CASNGLAGGIHNEQFF
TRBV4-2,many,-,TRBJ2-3,TGTGCCAGCTCACCAGGGAGGACGATCCCAGATACGCAGTATTTT,CASSPGRTIPDTQYF
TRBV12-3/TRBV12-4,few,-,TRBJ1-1,TGTGCCAGCAGCCAGACACGAACTGAAGCTTTCTTT,CASSQTRTEAFF
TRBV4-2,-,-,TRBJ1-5,TGTGCCAGCAGCCAAGTAGTGGGGGGGACCGCAGGAGCTCCCCAGCATTTT,CASSQVVGGTAGAPQHF
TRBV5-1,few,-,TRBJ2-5,TGCGCCAGCAGCTGGGGCGAAGAGACCCAGTACTTC,CASSWGEETQYF